This T cell receptor (beta chain) was recovered during a study of cytomegalovirus exposure and HLA in healthy donors. Study results and limitations: The likely explanation for a cluster of highly shared sequence variants was sequencing artifact. Earlier results showed most TCR beta V segments being productive about 87% or about 30% of the time.

With regard to this clone: As yet, its antigen is unknown.

Vbeta (60) and Jbeta (13) primers were used in the PCR. Profiled with immunoSEQ multiplex PCR; TCRdb holds only in-frame clones, not every one. The table includes approximately 290,000 clones, 75% to 90% detected once. V lost 0 bases, J lost 1 base, and 8 bases lay in between. This CDR3 has 15 residues. Germline CDR1 reads SGDLS; CDR2 reads YYNGEE. The chain has TRBV9 and TRBJ2-1, with D maybe TRBD1 (6 bases). This TCR came from a girl aged 2 to 10 in good health and CMV-seronegative. The sequenced sample was PBMCs. In nucleotides, the CDR3 is TGTGCCAGCAGCGTAGAAGGGGGATCCTACAATGAGCAGTTCTTC. It translates to CASSVEGGSYNEQFF.